A selection of T cell receptor beta chains follows, all from one sample in a study of lymphopenia after photon versus proton radiotherapy. Only in-frame clones appear in the TCRdb table, and some are missing; sequencing was by immunoSEQ multiplex PCR. There are about 70,000 clones in the sample; 85% to 95% occur only once, and around 2.2% lies in the top ten. The sample consisted of peripheral blood, taken from a patient treated with photon-based radiotherapy. The receptors come from a woman in her 40s with cholangiocarcinoma. Each CDR3 is given with its conserved first and last residue. Expanded clones get a size class; other rows say once, few or many, or leave the size out.

j_gene	v_gene	abundance	CDR3aa
TRBJ2-7	TRBV5-4	-	CASSLDNYEQYF
TRBJ1-5	TRBV6-7	-	CACPGSNQPQHF
TRBJ1-5	TRBV15	-	CATSPGTYSNQPQHF
TRBJ1-5	TRBV19	once	CASRQTGGGQKPQHF
TRBJ1-5	TRBV10-3	-	CAISDVLGGPQHF
TRBJ1-6	TRBV7-9	-	CASSNQGANSPLHF
TRBJ1-2	TRBV4-2	-	CASSLAREKGYTF
TRBJ1-6	TRBV19	few	CASSARTGNSPLHF
TRBJ1-1	TRBV4-1	once	CASSLHGGGNTEAFF
TRBJ2-1	TRBV4-1	-	CASSQVLAGGRPYNEQFF
TRBJ1-5	TRBV6-5	once	CAGTPEGVLAQHF
TRBJ2-3	TRBV28	-	CASVFQRNTDTQYF
TRBJ1-1	TRBV6-1	-	CASRNGQTMNTEAFF
TRBJ2-7	TRBV7-8	few	CASSLPGKGYEQYF
TRBJ2-1	TRBV5-1	-	CASSSQGGNEQFF
TRBJ2-7	TRBV27	-	CASSSPGLSTYEQYF
TRBJ2-1	TRBV11-3	once	CASSLGPNVDEQFF
TRBJ2-3	TRBV29-1	-	CSVESGYTDTQYF
TRBJ2-7	TRBV7-6	few	CASSAIRGEQYF
TRBJ2-3	TRBV13	-	CASSLYRERDTQYF
TRBJ2-7	TRBV5-4	-	CASSHNLATYEQYF
TRBJ1-2	TRBV19	-	CASSIRLGAHGYTF
TRBJ2-7	TRBV2	-	CAREGTSGNEQYF
TRBJ1-1	TRBV4-1	-	CASSQALGGVDTEAFF
TRBJ2-2	TRBV7-2	-	CASSKRTGGNTGELFF
TRBJ2-1	TRBV11-2	-	CASSTTSGSFNEQFF
TRBJ1-5	TRBV5-6	once	CASSLALQGFSQPQHF
TRBJ2-2	TRBV7-9	-	CASSLSFGGVGELFF
TRBJ2-1	TRBV5-1	-	CASSPGLSNEQFF
TRBJ1-1	TRBV25-1	-	CASSGYFEAFF
TRBJ2-3	TRBV4-1	-	CASSPLGSSYTDTQYF
TRBJ2-1	TRBV28	-	CASSNLRSSGSGVYNEQFF
TRBJ1-5	TRBV6-1	-	CASSDGTGGQPQHF
TRBJ2-7	TRBV5-1	-	CASSEQGSYEQYF
TRBJ2-3	TRBV9	once	CASSGDTDTQYF
TRBJ1-1	TRBV6-1	-	CASRTTMNTEAFF
TRBJ2-3	TRBV7-3	-	CASSRGQAENTQYF
TRBJ2-1	TRBV30	-	CAWIPTSGGTKDNEQFF
TRBJ1-6	TRBV4-2	-	CASSQALNRGGNNSPLHF
TRBJ1-3	TRBV5-6	-	CASSPPREDTIYF
TRBJ2-7	TRBV4-1	once	CASSQPGQGSYEQYF
TRBJ2-5	TRBV5-1	-	CASRLSWKETQYF
TRBJ2-2	TRBV11-2	-	CASSFSSGSFNTGELFF
TRBJ1-4	TRBV13	-	CASSLKGAWDEKLFF
TRBJ2-2	TRBV5-4	once	CASSLRSDPASGELFF
TRBJ1-5	TRBV19	-	CASSIGRTGGQPQHF
TRBJ2-1	TRBV2	-	CAGIVGGEQFF
TRBJ2-3	TRBV30	-	CAWRLGDTQYF
TRBJ2-1	TRBV27	-	CASSSGAYNEQFF
TRBJ1-3	TRBV5-1	-	CASSLEGTAGNTIYF
TRBJ1-6	TRBV5-1	-	CASRHGQGNNSPLHF
TRBJ2-2	TRBV7-9	-	CASNRLTSGRSGSTGELFF
TRBJ2-1	TRBV19	-	CASSTPSLLGRAGLSYNEQFF